Listed below are T cell receptor beta chains from one sample, sequenced in a study of a mutant IDH1 vaccine in newly diagnosed glioma. The assay was immunoSEQ multiplex PCR, and TCRdb's table has in-frame clones only and misses some. The table lists around 54,000 clones, about 89% of them singletons. These receptors have no identified antigens. The starting material was PBMCs, obtained from a glioma patient whose treatment included an IDH1 peptide vaccine. The origin of the receptors is a man aged 35-49 years with glioma. The CDR3 runs from the conserved cysteine through the conserved F or W. The order of the fields is J gene, clone size, V gene, D gene, CDR3 DNA, CDR3 protein. A D gene is named only where the DNA matches it firmly. Where a row states a size, it is once, few, many or the class of an expanded clone; other rows omit it.

TRBJ1-4,few,TRBV2,TRBD1,TGTGCCAGCAGTGAAGGGGGACAGGGTTATGAAAAACTGTTTTTT,CASSEGGQGYEKLFF
TRBJ2-7,NA,TRBV6-5,TRBD2,TGTGCCAGCAGTTACTCGGGAGGGAGCAACGAGCAGTACTTC,CASSYSGGSNEQYF
TRBJ2-2,NA,TRBV7-8,TRBD2,TGTGCCAGCAGCTCCCGGGGTAGCGGGAGGTTAGACGGGGAGCTGTTTTTT,CASSSRGSGRLDGELFF
TRBJ2-4,NA,TRBV2,NA,TGTGCCAGCAGTACACCAGGCAAAAACATTCAGTACTTC,CASSTPGKNIQYF
TRBJ2-7,NA,TRBV28,TRBD1,TGTGCCAGCAGTTTCGGACAGGGCCCATACGGGGAGCAGTACTTC,CASSFGQGPYGEQYF
TRBJ2-3,NA,TRBV18,TRBD2,TGTGCCAGCTCACGGGGACTAGCGGGAGGAGATACGCAGTATTTT,CASSRGLAGGDTQYF
TRBJ2-7,once,TRBV2,NA,TGTGCCAGCTTTTCAGGGAAATACGAGCAGTACTTC,CASFSGKYEQYF
TRBJ2-3,NA,TRBV5-1,NA,TGCGCCAGCAGCTTGAGGCGGGCCTCTAGCACAGATACGCAGTATTTT,CASSLRRASSTDTQYF
TRBJ2-6,NA,TRBV19,NA,TGTGCCAGTAGTATAAGGGACCGCCGAACCTCTGGGGCCAACGTCCTGACTTTC,CASSIRDRRTSGANVLTF
TRBJ1-1,NA,TRBV7-2,TRBD1,TGTGCCAGCAGCTTACGGACAGGGAACACTGAAGCTTTCTTT,CASSLRTGNTEAFF
TRBJ1-1,NA,TRBV28,NA,TGTGCCAGCAGTCGCACGGGGCCACGTTGGGAAGCTTTCTTT,CASSRTGPRWEAFF
TRBJ2-7,NA,TRBV28,NA,TGTGCCAACTACGAGCAGTACTTC,CANYEQYF
TRBJ2-7,NA,TRBV5-4,TRBD2,TGTGCCAGCAGCCTTAGCGGGAGTCATTACGAGCAGTACTTC,CASSLSGSHYEQYF
TRBJ2-7,NA,TRBV6-6,NA,TGTGCCAGCAGAACCCGTTCCGAGCAGTACTTC,CASRTRSEQYF
TRBJ2-1,NA,TRBV5-1,TRBD2,TGCGCCAGCAGCTTGGCCCTAGCGGGGCCTAATGAGCAGTTCTTC,CASSLALAGPNEQFF
TRBJ2-2,NA,TRBV10-3,NA,TGTGCCATCGGAGGAACCGCTAACACCGGGGAGCTGTTTTTT,CAIGGTANTGELFF
TRBJ2-1,few,TRBV25-1,TRBD1,TGTGCCAGCAGTGACCCCGGGACAGGGTACAATGAGCAGTTCTTC,CASSDPGTGYNEQFF
TRBJ2-2,few,TRBV6-4,TRBD1,TGTGCCAGCAGTGACTCCTCCAGGGGGATCGGGGAGCTGTTTTTT,CASSDSSRGIGELFF
TRBJ2-1,NA,TRBV19,TRBD2,TGTGCCAGCCGGAGACTAGCGGAATACAATGAGCAGTTCTTC,CASRRLAEYNEQFF
TRBJ2-7,few,TRBV19,TRBD1,TGTGCCAGTAAAGGGACAGGGGCCTACGAGCAGTACTTC,CASKGTGAYEQYF
TRBJ2-5,NA,TRBV5-1,NA,TGCGCCAGCAGCTTGGAGGGAGGAGAGACCCAGTACTTC,CASSLEGGETQYF
TRBJ1-2,NA,TRBV6-4,NA,TGTGCCAGCGAAGCGGAGGAATTTACCCCGTTTAGCTACACCTTC,CASEAEEFTPFSYTF
TRBJ2-1,NA,TRBV5-1,TRBD2,TGCGCCAGCAGCCCCTTACCGGGACTAGCGGGAGGGCCGGGGAATGAGCAGTTCTTC,CASSPLPGLAGGPGNEQFF
TRBJ2-7,NA,TRBV6-1,TRBD1,TGTGCCAGCAGTGCCCGTATGGACAGGGCCTCCTACGAGCAGTACTTC,CASSARMDRASYEQYF
TRBJ2-7,NA,TRBV6-4,NA,TGTGCCAGCAGTGAATCCGGGGCCTCCTACGAGCAGTACTTC,CASSESGASYEQYF
TRBJ2-7,few,TRBV5-1,NA,TGCGCCAGCAGCTACTACCCGGGCCCCTCTCTGGAGCAGTACTTC,CASSYYPGPSLEQYF
TRBJ1-2,NA,TRBV20-1,NA,TGCAGTGCCCGACTCAACTATGGCTACACCTTC,CSARLNYGYTF
TRBJ1-5,once,TRBV4-1,NA,TGCGCCAGCAGCCAAGGGGCAGGGACTGGGCCCCAGCATTTT,CASSQGAGTGPQHF
TRBJ2-5,NA,TRBV7-3,TRBD1,TGTGCCAGCAGCCCAGGACAGGGTTTGGAGACCCAGTACTTC,CASSPGQGLETQYF
TRBJ1-1,NA,TRBV6-5,NA,TGTGCCAGCAGTTACATCGGGAGGGGGAGGGAAGCTTTCTTT,CASSYIGRGREAFF
TRBJ2-2,NA,TRBV4-1,NA,TGCGCCAGCAGCCAAGTAGAGAACCGCGCCGGGGAGCTGTTTTTT,CASSQVENRAGELFF
TRBJ2-7,NA,TRBV6-5,NA,TGTGCCAGCAGTTATTCTAGCCTTGGGTCATACGAGCAGTACTTC,CASSYSSLGSYEQYF
TRBJ1-3,NA,TRBV6-1,TRBD1,TGTGCCAGCAGTGCGGACAGGGGGCATGGAAACACCATATATTTT,CASSADRGHGNTIYF
TRBJ2-3,NA,TRBV5-1,TRBD2,TGCGCCAGCAGCCCAGGGACTAGCGGGACTACAGATACGCAGTATTTT,CASSPGTSGTTDTQYF
TRBJ1-5,few,TRBV10-2,NA,TGCGCCAGCAGTGAGCCCGCCTCACCGGCCCAGCATTTT,CASSEPASPAQHF
TRBJ2-7,few,TRBV18,NA,TGTGCCAGCTTCAAAGCCGACAGGCATCCCTACGAGCAGTACTTC,CASFKADRHPYEQYF
TRBJ2-1,few,TRBV5-4,TRBD2,TGTGCCAGCAGCTTGTCTCTAGCGGGATACAATGAGCAGTTCTTC,CASSLSLAGYNEQFF
TRBJ2-7,NA,TRBV19,NA,TGTGCCACAGGAGATTCCTACGAGCAGTACTTC,CATGDSYEQYF
TRBJ2-2,NA,TRBV7-9,NA,TGTGCCAGCAGCTTAGAGGGTTTCGGGGAGCTGTTTTTT,CASSLEGFGELFF
TRBJ2-3,NA,TRBV4-3,TRBD2,TGCGCCAGCAGCTCCCATGCCCTTAGCGGGAGGGCAAGGTCCACAGATACGCAGTATTTT,CASSSHALSGRARSTDTQYF
TRBJ2-3,NA,TRBV6-6,NA,TGTGCCAGCAGGTACCTCGGACAAGTCGGTCCTACGCAGTATTTT,CASRYLGQVGPTQYF